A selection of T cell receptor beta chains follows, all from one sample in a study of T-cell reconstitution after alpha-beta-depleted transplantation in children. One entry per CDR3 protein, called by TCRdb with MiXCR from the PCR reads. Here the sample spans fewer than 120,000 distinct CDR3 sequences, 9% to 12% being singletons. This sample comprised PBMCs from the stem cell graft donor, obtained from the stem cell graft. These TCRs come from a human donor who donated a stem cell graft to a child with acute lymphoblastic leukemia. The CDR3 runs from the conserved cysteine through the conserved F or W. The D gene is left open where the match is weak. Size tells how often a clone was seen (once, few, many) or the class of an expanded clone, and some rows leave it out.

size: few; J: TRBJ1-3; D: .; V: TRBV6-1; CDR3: CASSYWSGAGNTIYF; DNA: TGTGCCAGCTCCTACTGGTCGGGGGCTGGAAACACCATATATTTT
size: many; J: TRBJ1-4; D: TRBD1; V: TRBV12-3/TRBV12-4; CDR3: CASREDRGTGYEKLFF; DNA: TGTGCCAGCAGGGAAGACCGGGGGACAGGATATGAAAAACTGTTTTTT
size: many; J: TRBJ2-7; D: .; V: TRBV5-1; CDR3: CASSRGGVNTYEQYF; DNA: TGCGCCAGCAGCCGCGGGGGCGTTAATACCTACGAGCAGTACTTC
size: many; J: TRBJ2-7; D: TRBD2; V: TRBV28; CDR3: CASSSPSGTYEQYF; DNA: TGTGCCAGCAGTTCCCCTAGCGGAACCTACGAGCAGTACTTC
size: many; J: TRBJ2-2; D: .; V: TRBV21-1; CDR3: CASSKVSSGESTGELFF; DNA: TGTGCCAGCAGCAAAGTTTCTAGCGGGGAGTCCACCGGGGAGCTGTTTTTT
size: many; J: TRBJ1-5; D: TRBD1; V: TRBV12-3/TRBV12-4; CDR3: CASSLGTGGSNQPQHF; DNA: TGTGCCAGCAGTTTGGGGACAGGGGGTAGCAATCAGCCCCAGCATTTT
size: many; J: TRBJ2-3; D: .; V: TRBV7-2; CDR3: CASSTRRRGTDTQYF; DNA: TGTGCCAGCTCGACCCGGAGGAGGGGCACAGATACGCAGTATTTT
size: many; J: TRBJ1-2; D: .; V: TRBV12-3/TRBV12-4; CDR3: CASSSDGYGYTF; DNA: TGTGCCAGCAGTTCGGACGGGTATGGCTACACCTTC
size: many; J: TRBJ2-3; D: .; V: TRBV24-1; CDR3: CATSDGTGSGFFSTDTQYF; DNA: TGTGCCACCAGTGACGGTACAGGGTCGGGGTTCTTTAGCACAGATACGCAGTATTTT
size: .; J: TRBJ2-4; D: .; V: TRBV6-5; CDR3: CASSYSPSRTGAHKNIQYF; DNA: TGTGCCAGCAGTTACTCACCATCGCGGACCGGGGCTCACAAAAACATTCAGTACTTC
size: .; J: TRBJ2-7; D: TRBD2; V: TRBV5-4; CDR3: CASSSGLAGGPPYEQYF; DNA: TGTGCCAGCAGCTCGGGACTAGCGGGAGGGCCACCCTACGAGCAGTACTTC
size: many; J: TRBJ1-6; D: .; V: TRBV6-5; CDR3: CASRDSSSYNSPLHF; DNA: TGTGCCAGCAGGGACTCGAGCTCCTATAATTCACCCCTCCACTTT
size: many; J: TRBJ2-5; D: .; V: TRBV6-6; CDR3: CASSWRELETQYF; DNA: TGTGCCAGCAGTTGGAGGGAATTGGAGACCCAGTACTTC
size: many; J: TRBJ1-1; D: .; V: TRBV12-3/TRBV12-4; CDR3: CASSLLSGALNTEAFF; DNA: TGTGCCAGCAGTTTATTGTCAGGGGCCCTGAACACTGAAGCTTTCTTT
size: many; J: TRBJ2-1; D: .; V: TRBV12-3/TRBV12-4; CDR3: CASTAEPNNEQFF; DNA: TGTGCCAGCACCGCCGAGCCTAACAATGAGCAGTTCTTC
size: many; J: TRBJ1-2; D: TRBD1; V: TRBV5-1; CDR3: CASSFIDRADYGYTF; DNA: TGCGCCAGCAGCTTTATAGACAGGGCGGACTATGGCTACACCTTC
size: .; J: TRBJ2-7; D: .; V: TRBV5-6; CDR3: CAIGPGRPYEQYF; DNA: TGTGCCATCGGCCCCGGGCGGCCCTACGAGCAGTACTTC